A single sample gave rise to the 6 T cell receptor beta chains below, sequenced in a study of blood T cell repertoires in COVID-19. Sequencing was performed with immunoSEQ multiplex PCR; in TCRdb, only in-frame clones are kept and a portion is missing. The sample carries under 250,000 clones, over 80% recorded once. Material for sequencing was peripheral blood. These receptors came from a man aged 25 to 40 who had recovered from COVID-19.

The table lists this clone with a few counts. The rearrangement uses TRBV28 and TRBJ1-2, with D perhaps TRBD1 (5 bases). V was trimmed by 5 bases and J by 8 bases, leaving 18 bases between them. The germline V gene has CDR1 MDHEN and CDR2 SYDVKM. The CDR3 consists of 14 residues. The CDR3 nucleotides are TGTGCCAGCAGTAGCAGGGTCGTGGGAAAAGGCTACACCTTC. Its protein is CASSSRVVGKGYTF.

The chain recombines TRBV4-1 with TRBJ2-6; D might be TRBD1 (5 bases). Trimming pared 1 base from V and 0 bases from J, leaving 13 bases between. Germline CDR1 MGHRA, CDR2 YSYEKL. CDR3 length: 18 amino acids. For the CDR3, the DNA is TGCGCCAGCAGCCAAGTGGACATGGGGTTCTCTGGGGCCAACGTCCTGACTTTC. The encoded protein is CASSQVDMGFSGANVLTF.

To note about this clone: An end of the junction does not agree with germline; a read error may underlie this. V usage is TRBV12-3 or TRBV12-4 and J usage is TRBJ1-1, with unresolved D. The CDR3 covers 13 residues. DNA for the CDR3: TGTGCCAGCAGCCCCCGAGGGTACTCGGAAATACTTTTT. This codes for CASSPRGYSEILF.

CDR3 coding DNA: TGTGCCAGTAGTGTCGACAGCACCTACAATGAGCAGTTCTTC. Amino acids: CASSVDSTYNEQFF. J is TRBJ2-1 and V is TRBV19; weak D call: TRBD1 (5 bases). The ends were cut back, 5 bases at V and 2 bases at J, with 10 bases in the middle. From germline, CDR1 is LNHDA and CDR2 SQIVND (reference sequence). The CDR3 runs 14 residues. The full variable domain, its missing parts supplied by reference TRBV19 and TRBJ2-1, is DGGITQSPKYLFRKEGQNVTLSCEQNLNHDAMYWYRQDPGQGLRLIYYSQIVNDFQKGDIAEGYSVSREKKESFPLTVTSAQKNPTAFYLCASSVDSTYNEQFFGPGTRLTVL.

The chain recombines TRBV27 with TRBJ1-5; weak D call: TRBD1 (5 bases). CDR1 and CDR2 from the germline V gene are MNHEY and SMNVEV (reference sequence). This CDR3 comprises 13 residues. The ends were cut back, 2 bases at V and 4 bases at J, with 6 bases in the middle. CDR3: CASSLDRNQPQHF. The CDR3 nucleotides are TGTGCCAGCAGTTTAGACAGAAATCAGCCCCAGCATTTT.

This chain links TRBV6-1 with TRBJ2-4, with 7 bases matching TRBD2. The CDR3 runs 16 residues. Germline V gene sequence: CDR1 MNHNS, CDR2 SASEGT. Trimming cost V 1 base and J 2 bases; bases outside gene matches: 5. The chain's CDR3 is CASSEGGRGTKNIQYF. The CDR3 DNA reads TGTGCCAGCAGTGAAGGAGGGAGGGGAACCAAAAACATTCAGTACTTC.